Its frequency marks the clone carrying this T cell receptor beta chain as medium-sized. The data originate from a study of T cell clusters in autoimmune cytopenias. TRB amplification used approximately 0.25 ug of peripheral blood genomic DNA. Germline CDR1 and CDR2: SGHVS and FNYEAQ. The CDR3 is made up of 13 amino acids. TRB was amplified by touch-down multiplex PCR, primer pools A and B combined. From the multiplex PCR reads, TCRdb lists one entry per CDR3 protein and no DNA. The sample's table shows about 5,000 distinct CDR3 sequences. This receptor was obtained from a human donor with an autoimmune cytopenia or autoimmune hepatitis (not recorded which). V gene TRBV7-6 combines with J gene TRBJ1-2; TCRdb's assignment of TRBD1 cannot be checked, as there is no DNA. What was sequenced was peripheral blood. This CDR3 is CASSDRQDGGYTF.